The rows below give T cell receptor beta chains drawn from one sample of a study of OX40 agonist ivuxolimab in advanced cancers. Produced via immunoSEQ multiplex PCR; TCRdb's table is partial and in-frame only. The data hold 65,000 to 95,000 clones, with around nine tenths observed a single time. This sample comprised CD4+ or CD8+ T cells sorted from blood, obtained in a trial of the OX40 agonist ivuxolimab. All receptors come from an adult with an advanced solid tumor such as melanoma, head and neck, liver or kidney cancer. Both conserved end residues are part of each CDR3. Fields, in order: J gene, D gene, clone size, V gene, CDR3 protein, CDR3 DNA. The D gene is left open where the match is weak. Where a row states a size, it is once, few, many or the class of an expanded clone; other rows omit it.

j_call: TRBJ1-1
d_call: NA
clone_size: NA
v_call: TRBV6-4
cdr3_aa: CASSRAWGTEAFF
cdr3_nt: TGTGCCAGCAGCAGGGCTTGGGGCACTGAAGCTTTCTTT

j_call: TRBJ2-5
d_call: TRBD1
clone_size: NA
v_call: TRBV5-8
cdr3_aa: CASSLVPLGGQKETQYF
cdr3_nt: TGTGCCAGCAGCTTGGTCCCCCTAGGGGGCCAGAAAGAGACCCAGTACTTC

j_call: TRBJ1-5
d_call: NA
clone_size: once
v_call: TRBV28
cdr3_aa: CASSSGGQQGGNQPQHF
cdr3_nt: TGTGCCAGCAGCTCGGGGGGGCAACAGGGCGGCAATCAGCCCCAGCATTTT

j_call: TRBJ1-1
d_call: NA
clone_size: NA
v_call: TRBV7-8
cdr3_aa: CASSWGFNTEAFF
cdr3_nt: TGTGCCAGCAGCTGGGGATTTAACACTGAAGCTTTCTTT

j_call: TRBJ2-5
d_call: NA
clone_size: NA
v_call: TRBV7-3
cdr3_aa: CASSEGTTYQETQYF
cdr3_nt: TGTGCCAGCAGCGAAGGGACGACGTACCAAGAGACCCAGTACTTC

j_call: TRBJ1-1
d_call: NA
clone_size: NA
v_call: TRBV7-9
cdr3_aa: CASSLERQGGTEAFF
cdr3_nt: TGTGCCAGCAGCTTAGAGAGGCAGGGTGGCACTGAAGCTTTCTTT

j_call: TRBJ1-1
d_call: NA
clone_size: NA
v_call: TRBV29-1
cdr3_aa: CSVVPQLNTEAFF
cdr3_nt: TGCAGCGTTGTCCCACAGCTGAACACTGAAGCTTTCTTT

j_call: TRBJ2-2
d_call: NA
clone_size: once
v_call: TRBV7-2
cdr3_aa: CASSLLGVGGELFF
cdr3_nt: TGTGCCAGCAGCTTATTGGGGGTTGGCGGGGAGCTGTTTTTT

j_call: TRBJ1-2
d_call: NA
clone_size: once
v_call: TRBV4-3
cdr3_aa: CASSQARTRHYGYTF
cdr3_nt: TGCGCCAGCAGCCAAGCCCGGACACGACACTATGGCTACACCTTC

j_call: TRBJ1-1
d_call: NA
clone_size: NA
v_call: TRBV21-1
cdr3_aa: CASSNRDKAMNTEAFF
cdr3_nt: TGTGCCAGCAGCAACCGGGACAAGGCCATGAACACTGAAGCTTTCTTT

j_call: TRBJ2-2
d_call: TRBD1
clone_size: NA
v_call: TRBV19
cdr3_aa: CASSISGQGEFGGELFF
cdr3_nt: TGTGCCAGTAGTATCTCTGGACAGGGGGAGTTTGGCGGGGAGCTGTTTTTT

j_call: TRBJ1-4
d_call: NA
clone_size: NA
v_call: TRBV7-9
cdr3_aa: CASSFGQITNEKLFF
cdr3_nt: TGTGCCAGCAGCTTCGGACAAATAACTAATGAAAAACTGTTTTTT

j_call: TRBJ1-1
d_call: NA
clone_size: NA
v_call: TRBV5-1
cdr3_aa: CASSLSLGETEAFF
cdr3_nt: TGCGCCAGCAGCTTGTCACTTGGGGAAACTGAAGCTTTCTTT

j_call: TRBJ1-3
d_call: TRBD1
clone_size: NA
v_call: TRBV2
cdr3_aa: CASSHDRVGNTIYF
cdr3_nt: TGTGCCAGCAGTCATGACAGGGTGGGAAACACCATATATTTT

j_call: TRBJ2-7
d_call: NA
clone_size: NA
v_call: TRBV19
cdr3_aa: CASSSLRAGQYEQYF
cdr3_nt: TGTGCCAGTAGTAGCTTGAGGGCCGGCCAATACGAGCAGTACTTC

j_call: TRBJ1-5
d_call: NA
clone_size: NA
v_call: TRBV12-5
cdr3_aa: CASGPSNRPQHF
cdr3_nt: TGTGCTAGTGGGCCTTCCAATCGGCCCCAGCATTTT

j_call: TRBJ1-2
d_call: NA
clone_size: NA
v_call: TRBV5-8
cdr3_aa: CASRHSDGYGYTF
cdr3_nt: TGTGCCAGCAGGCACAGCGATGGCTATGGCTATACCTTC

j_call: TRBJ2-1
d_call: TRBD2
clone_size: NA
v_call: TRBV7-6
cdr3_aa: CASSLKREFNEQFF
cdr3_nt: TGTGCCAGCAGCTTAAAGCGGGAGTTCAATGAGCAGTTCTTC

j_call: TRBJ1-2
d_call: NA
clone_size: NA
v_call: TRBV28
cdr3_aa: CASSSPRGDNDDYGYTF
cdr3_nt: TGTGCCAGCAGCTCACCCCGTGGGGATAATGACGACTATGGCTACACCTTC

j_call: TRBJ2-5
d_call: NA
clone_size: NA
v_call: TRBV7-2
cdr3_aa: CASSSGKKETQYF
cdr3_nt: TGTGCCAGCAGCTCGGGCAAGAAAGAGACCCAGTACTTC

j_call: TRBJ2-7
d_call: TRBD1
clone_size: NA
v_call: TRBV11-3
cdr3_aa: CASSLTRAGGYEQYF
cdr3_nt: TGTGCCAGCAGCTTAACCCGGGCAGGGGGCTACGAGCAGTACTTC

j_call: TRBJ2-7
d_call: NA
clone_size: NA
v_call: TRBV5-1
cdr3_aa: CASSPRGAGTYEQYF
cdr3_nt: TGCGCCAGCAGCCCGCGCGGGGCGGGGACCTACGAGCAGTACTTC

j_call: TRBJ2-1
d_call: NA
clone_size: NA
v_call: TRBV28
cdr3_aa: CASSLEIEQFF
cdr3_nt: TGTGCCAGCAGTTTGGAGATTGAGCAGTTCTTC

j_call: TRBJ2-2
d_call: NA
clone_size: NA
v_call: TRBV28
cdr3_aa: CASSLARLTGELFF
cdr3_nt: TGTGCCAGCAGTTTGGCCAGGCTCACCGGGGAGCTGTTTTTT

j_call: TRBJ2-5
d_call: NA
clone_size: NA
v_call: TRBV28
cdr3_aa: CASSSLGETQYF
cdr3_nt: TGTGCCAGCAGTTCTTTGGGAGAGACCCAGTACTTC

j_call: TRBJ2-1
d_call: NA
clone_size: NA
v_call: TRBV29-1
cdr3_aa: CSAYRAYNEQFF
cdr3_nt: TGCAGCGCCTACAGGGCCTACAATGAGCAGTTCTTC

j_call: TRBJ1-5
d_call: NA
clone_size: NA
v_call: TRBV19
cdr3_aa: CASSQAGPQAQHF
cdr3_nt: TGTGCCAGTAGTCAGGCCGGTCCACAAGCCCAGCATTTT

j_call: TRBJ2-5
d_call: NA
clone_size: NA
v_call: TRBV7-2
cdr3_aa: CASSLESRGQETQYF
cdr3_nt: TGTGCCAGCAGCTTAGAATCCCGAGGGCAAGAGACCCAGTACTTC

j_call: TRBJ1-6
d_call: TRBD1
clone_size: NA
v_call: TRBV28
cdr3_aa: CASSFRRGRSPLHF
cdr3_nt: TGTGCCAGCAGTTTTCGCAGGGGGCGATCACCCCTCCACTTT

j_call: TRBJ2-3
d_call: NA
clone_size: NA
v_call: TRBV5-1
cdr3_aa: CASSTDPGTSTDTQYF
cdr3_nt: TGCGCCAGCAGCACCGACCCAGGGACTAGCACAGATACGCAGTATTTT

j_call: TRBJ2-5
d_call: NA
clone_size: NA
v_call: TRBV7-2
cdr3_aa: CASSSSPYQTQYF
cdr3_nt: TGTGCCAGCAGCTCCTCGCCGTATCAGACCCAGTACTTC

j_call: TRBJ2-7
d_call: TRBD2
clone_size: NA
v_call: TRBV19
cdr3_aa: CASSTSAYEQYF
cdr3_nt: TGTGCCAGTTCCACTAGCGCATACGAGCAGTACTTC

j_call: TRBJ1-1
d_call: NA
clone_size: once
v_call: TRBV27
cdr3_aa: CASSFRGIATEAFF
cdr3_nt: TGTGCCAGCAGTTTCCGGGGCATAGCCACTGAAGCTTTCTTT

j_call: TRBJ2-1
d_call: NA
clone_size: NA
v_call: TRBV6-5
cdr3_aa: CASREDSSYNEQFF
cdr3_nt: TGTGCCAGCAGAGAGGACAGCTCCTACAATGAGCAGTTCTTC

j_call: TRBJ1-5
d_call: TRBD1
clone_size: few
v_call: TRBV19
cdr3_aa: CASRADRGNQPQHF
cdr3_nt: TGTGCCAGTAGAGCGGACAGGGGCAATCAGCCCCAGCATTTT

j_call: TRBJ2-1
d_call: TRBD2
clone_size: NA
v_call: TRBV11-2
cdr3_aa: CASSLDPGTSGLVVF
cdr3_nt: TGTGCCAGCAGCTTAGACCCAGGGACTAGCGGGTTAGTCGTCTTC

j_call: TRBJ2-7
d_call: TRBD2
clone_size: once
v_call: TRBV5-4
cdr3_aa: CASSSFTSGLSYEQYF
cdr3_nt: TGTGCCAGCAGCTCCTTCACTAGCGGTCTCTCCTACGAGCAGTACTTC

j_call: TRBJ1-4
d_call: NA
clone_size: few
v_call: TRBV18
cdr3_aa: CASSPDSRQEKLFF
cdr3_nt: TGTGCCAGCTCACCGGACAGCCGGCAGGAAAAACTGTTTTTT

j_call: TRBJ1-5
d_call: NA
clone_size: NA
v_call: TRBV28
cdr3_aa: CASSLRGSDQPQHF
cdr3_nt: TGTGCCAGCAGTTTAAGGGGGAGCGATCAGCCACAGCATTTT

j_call: TRBJ2-2
d_call: TRBD1
clone_size: once
v_call: TRBV5-1
cdr3_aa: CASSLNPGTAQTNTGELFF
cdr3_nt: TGCGCCAGCAGCTTGAACCCCGGGACAGCACAGACGAACACCGGGGAGCTGTTTTTT

j_call: TRBJ2-7
d_call: NA
clone_size: once
v_call: TRBV7-2
cdr3_aa: CASSYRPDRYYEQYF
cdr3_nt: TGTGCCAGCAGCTACAGGCCGGACAGATACTACGAGCAGTACTTC

j_call: TRBJ2-1
d_call: NA
clone_size: NA
v_call: TRBV10-1
cdr3_aa: CASSESTRDEQFF
cdr3_nt: TGCGCCAGCAGTGAGTCGACGCGGGATGAGCAGTTCTTC

j_call: TRBJ1-1
d_call: NA
clone_size: NA
v_call: TRBV5-1
cdr3_aa: CASSLEAPGRRTEAFF
cdr3_nt: TGCGCCAGCAGCTTGGAGGCCCCGGGACGGCGCACTGAAGCTTTCTTT

j_call: TRBJ1-1
d_call: TRBD1
clone_size: NA
v_call: TRBV5-1
cdr3_aa: CASSLAPGQGWALSLFRVF
cdr3_nt: TGCGCCAGCAGCTTGGCGCCCGGACAGGGATGGGCATTATCTCTCTTTAGGGTCTTT

j_call: TRBJ2-2
d_call: TRBD2
clone_size: once
v_call: TRBV2
cdr3_aa: CASSSQAGLTGELFF
cdr3_nt: TGTGCCAGCAGTTCCCAAGCGGGACTCACCGGGGAGCTGTTTTTT

j_call: TRBJ2-5
d_call: TRBD1
clone_size: NA
v_call: TRBV2
cdr3_aa: CASGTGLYQETQYF
cdr3_nt: TGTGCCAGCGGGACAGGGCTGTACCAAGAGACCCAGTACTTC

j_call: TRBJ2-7
d_call: NA
clone_size: NA
v_call: TRBV4-1
cdr3_aa: CASSQEEGFRQREQYF
cdr3_nt: TGCGCCAGCAGCCAAGAAGAGGGATTCCGACAACGTGAGCAGTACTTC

j_call: TRBJ1-4
d_call: TRBD1
clone_size: once
v_call: TRBV5-4
cdr3_aa: CASSNYRGKDEKLFF
cdr3_nt: TGTGCCAGCAGCAACTACAGGGGGAAGGACGAAAAACTGTTTTTT

j_call: TRBJ2-1
d_call: TRBD2
clone_size: NA
v_call: TRBV29-1
cdr3_aa: CSVATSGLYNEQFF
cdr3_nt: TGCAGCGTTGCTACTAGCGGCCTCTACAATGAGCAGTTCTTC

j_call: TRBJ1-5
d_call: NA
clone_size: NA
v_call: TRBV18
cdr3_aa: CASAAVWGQPQHF
cdr3_nt: TGTGCCAGCGCTGCCGTGTGGGGGCAGCCCCAGCATTTT

j_call: TRBJ2-3
d_call: NA
clone_size: NA
v_call: TRBV7-3
cdr3_aa: CASSLRGTDTDTQYF
cdr3_nt: TGTGCCAGCAGCTTAAGGGGTACGGACACAGATACGCAGTATTTT

j_call: TRBJ2-2
d_call: TRBD2
clone_size: NA
v_call: TRBV6-9
cdr3_aa: CASSYLTSGSRELFF
cdr3_nt: TGTGCCAGCAGTTATTTGACTAGCGGGAGCCGGGAGCTGTTTTTT